The rows below give T cell receptor beta chains drawn from one sample of a study of blood T cell repertoires in COVID-19. Data came from immunoSEQ multiplex PCR; TCRdb stores just in-frame clones and leaves some out. The sample holds just over 150,000 clones; roughly 90% are singletons and the top ten take nearly 5%. Material: peripheral blood. Receptor source: a man aged 25-45 years with COVID-19, enrolled during active disease. CDR3s include the opening cysteine and the closing phenylalanine or tryptophan. The order of the fields is D gene, V gene, J gene, clone size, CDR3 protein, CDR3 DNA. A D gene is named only where the DNA matches it firmly. Part of the rows lack a size; the others show once, few, many or a class for expanded clones.

d_call: TRBD1; v_call: TRBV28; j_call: TRBJ1-6; clone_size: -; cdr3_aa: CASSFQGQGSSPLHF; cdr3_nt: TGTGCCAGCAGTTTCCAAGGACAGGGAAGTTCACCCCTCCACTTT
d_call: TRBD2; v_call: TRBV14; j_call: TRBJ2-1; clone_size: few; cdr3_aa: CASSQVAAGRYNEQFF; cdr3_nt: TGTGCCAGCAGCCAAGTGGCAGCGGGACGTTACAATGAGCAGTTCTTC
d_call: -; v_call: TRBV14; j_call: TRBJ1-1; clone_size: -; cdr3_aa: CASSPGLGRMDAFF; cdr3_nt: TGTGCCAGCAGCCCCGGGCTGGGGAGGATGGACGCTTTCTTT
d_call: TRBD1; v_call: TRBV5-6; j_call: TRBJ2-5; clone_size: -; cdr3_aa: CASSSPWTGKKETQYF; cdr3_nt: TGTGCCAGCAGCTCTCCTTGGACAGGGAAAAAAGAGACCCAGTACTTC
d_call: TRBD2; v_call: TRBV5-4; j_call: TRBJ2-2; clone_size: -; cdr3_aa: CAHEGGPGTGELFF; cdr3_nt: TGTGCGCACGAGGGAGGGCCTGGAACCGGGGAGCTGTTTTTT
d_call: -; v_call: TRBV3-1/TRBV3-2; j_call: TRBJ1-3; clone_size: -; cdr3_aa: CASSSFRESGNTIYF; cdr3_nt: TGTGCCAGCAGCTCATTCCGGGAGTCTGGAAACACCATATATTTT
d_call: -; v_call: TRBV4-1; j_call: TRBJ1-2; clone_size: -; cdr3_aa: CASSQDRGHYGYTF; cdr3_nt: TGCGCCAGCAGCCAAGACAGGGGACACTATGGCTACACCTTC
d_call: -; v_call: TRBV18; j_call: TRBJ2-3; clone_size: -; cdr3_aa: CASSPREADTQYF; cdr3_nt: TGTGCCAGCTCACCACGGGAGGCAGATACGCAGTATTTT
d_call: -; v_call: TRBV6-5; j_call: TRBJ2-2; clone_size: -; cdr3_aa: CASRKGVDTGELFF; cdr3_nt: TGTGCCAGCAGAAAAGGAGTAGACACCGGGGAGCTGTTTTTT
d_call: TRBD2; v_call: TRBV2; j_call: TRBJ2-5; clone_size: -; cdr3_aa: CASSLGGGETQYF; cdr3_nt: TGTGCCAGCAGTCTCGGGGGGGGAGAGACCCAGTACTTC
d_call: TRBD1; v_call: TRBV5-1; j_call: TRBJ1-1; clone_size: -; cdr3_aa: CASSLSGTGTEAFF; cdr3_nt: TGCGCCAGCAGCTTGTCGGGGACAGGGACTGAAGCTTTCTTT
d_call: -; v_call: TRBV19; j_call: TRBJ1-1; clone_size: -; cdr3_aa: CASSMTAPRVNTEAFF; cdr3_nt: TGTGCCAGTAGTATGACAGCTCCCCGCGTGAACACTGAAGCTTTCTTT
d_call: -; v_call: TRBV6-5; j_call: TRBJ2-5; clone_size: -; cdr3_aa: CASRAAGAAETQYF; cdr3_nt: TGTGCCAGCAGAGCGGCGGGGGCAGCGGAGACCCAGTACTTC
d_call: TRBD2; v_call: TRBV7-2; j_call: TRBJ2-1; clone_size: -; cdr3_aa: CASSLHRRGGYNEQFF; cdr3_nt: TGTGCCAGCAGCTTACATCGGCGGGGGGGCTACAATGAGCAGTTCTTC
d_call: TRBD2; v_call: TRBV6-2/TRBV6-3; j_call: TRBJ2-7; clone_size: -; cdr3_aa: CASSWTSRSEQYF; cdr3_nt: TGTGCCAGCAGCTGGACTAGCCGGTCCGAGCAGTACTTC
d_call: TRBD1; v_call: TRBV6-1; j_call: TRBJ2-1; clone_size: -; cdr3_aa: CASSDDWTGFYNEQFF; cdr3_nt: TGTGCCAGCAGTGATGATTGGACAGGGTTCTACAATGAGCAGTTCTTC
d_call: -; v_call: TRBV18; j_call: TRBJ2-1; clone_size: -; cdr3_aa: CASSPERLGQFF; cdr3_nt: TGTGCCAGCTCACCAGAGAGATTGGGCCAGTTCTTC
d_call: -; v_call: TRBV27; j_call: TRBJ1-1; clone_size: -; cdr3_aa: CASSLSPPAGLGVTEAFF; cdr3_nt: TGTGCCAGCAGTTTAAGCCCTCCCGCAGGGTTGGGTGTGACTGAAGCTTTCTTT
d_call: -; v_call: TRBV30; j_call: TRBJ2-2; clone_size: -; cdr3_aa: CAWSVQLNTGELFF; cdr3_nt: TGTGCCTGGAGTGTACAACTAAACACCGGGGAGCTGTTTTTT
d_call: -; v_call: TRBV7-9; j_call: TRBJ1-4; clone_size: -; cdr3_aa: CASSPWTAADEKLFF; cdr3_nt: TGTGCCAGCAGCCCCTGGACAGCTGCGGATGAAAAACTGTTTTTT
d_call: -; v_call: TRBV19; j_call: TRBJ2-7; clone_size: -; cdr3_aa: CASSYTVSYEQYF; cdr3_nt: TGTGCCAGTAGTTATACAGTCTCCTACGAGCAGTACTTC
d_call: -; v_call: TRBV5-5; j_call: TRBJ1-1; clone_size: -; cdr3_aa: CASSTIGQVNTEAFF; cdr3_nt: TGTGCCAGCAGCACCATTGGACAAGTGAACACTGAAGCTTTCTTT
d_call: -; v_call: TRBV4-3; j_call: TRBJ1-5; clone_size: -; cdr3_aa: CASSQDRFGNQPQHF; cdr3_nt: TGCGCCAGCAGCCAAGACAGATTCGGCAATCAGCCCCAGCATTTT
d_call: -; v_call: TRBV28; j_call: TRBJ2-3; clone_size: -; cdr3_aa: CASTSAGDTQYF; cdr3_nt: TGTGCCAGCACTTCCGCGGGGGATACGCAGTATTTT
d_call: TRBD1; v_call: TRBV10-3; j_call: TRBJ1-3; clone_size: -; cdr3_aa: CATGQEGSGNTIYF; cdr3_nt: TGTGCCACCGGACAGGAAGGTTCAGGAAACACCATATATTTT
d_call: TRBD1; v_call: TRBV28; j_call: TRBJ2-7; clone_size: -; cdr3_aa: CATLGDRGINEQYF; cdr3_nt: TGTGCAACATTAGGGGACAGGGGGATCAACGAGCAGTACTTC
d_call: TRBD2; v_call: TRBV4-1; j_call: TRBJ2-3; clone_size: -; cdr3_aa: CASSQEYSGSYTDTQYF; cdr3_nt: TGCGCCAGCAGCCAAGAATATAGCGGGAGCTACACAGATACGCAGTATTTT
d_call: TRBD1; v_call: TRBV5-1; j_call: TRBJ1-2; clone_size: -; cdr3_aa: CASSFGQASYGYTF; cdr3_nt: TGCGCCAGCAGCTTCGGACAGGCCTCCTATGGCTACACCTTC
d_call: -; v_call: TRBV29-1; j_call: TRBJ2-7; clone_size: -; cdr3_aa: CSATDRAYEQYF; cdr3_nt: TGCAGCGCCACGGACAGAGCCTACGAGCAGTACTTC
d_call: -; v_call: TRBV7-2; j_call: TRBJ2-5; clone_size: -; cdr3_aa: CASSHVGQPETQYF; cdr3_nt: TGTGCCAGCAGCCACGTCGGACAGCCAGAGACCCAGTACTTC
d_call: -; v_call: TRBV5-4; j_call: TRBJ2-5; clone_size: -; cdr3_aa: CASSPVGVETQYF; cdr3_nt: TGTGCCAGCAGCCCTGTAGGGGTGGAGACCCAGTACTTC
d_call: TRBD2; v_call: TRBV7-2; j_call: TRBJ2-1; clone_size: -; cdr3_aa: CASSGYSGRSYNEQFF; cdr3_nt: TGTGCCAGCAGCGGATATAGCGGGCGCTCCTACAATGAGCAGTTCTTC
d_call: TRBD1; v_call: TRBV5-1; j_call: TRBJ2-5; clone_size: -; cdr3_aa: CASSSGGQGETQYF; cdr3_nt: TGCGCCAGCAGCTCGGGCGGACAGGGGGAGACCCAGTACTTC
d_call: TRBD1; v_call: TRBV28; j_call: TRBJ1-5; clone_size: -; cdr3_aa: CASSTGARNQPQHF; cdr3_nt: TGTGCCAGCAGTACAGGGGCGAGGAATCAGCCCCAGCATTTT
d_call: TRBD2; v_call: TRBV6-1; j_call: TRBJ2-5; clone_size: -; cdr3_aa: CASSEAFNLAGETQYF; cdr3_nt: TGTGCCAGCAGTGAAGCGTTCAATCTAGCGGGTGAGACCCAGTACTTC
d_call: TRBD1; v_call: TRBV5-6; j_call: TRBJ1-6; clone_size: -; cdr3_aa: CASSGDRGSYNSPLHF; cdr3_nt: TGTGCCAGCAGCGGTGACAGGGGTTCCTATAATTCACCCCTCCACTTT
d_call: -; v_call: TRBV6-1; j_call: TRBJ1-3; clone_size: -; cdr3_aa: CASSEASRTFSGNTIYF; cdr3_nt: TGTGCCAGCAGTGAAGCGAGTCGGACTTTCTCTGGAAACACCATATATTTT